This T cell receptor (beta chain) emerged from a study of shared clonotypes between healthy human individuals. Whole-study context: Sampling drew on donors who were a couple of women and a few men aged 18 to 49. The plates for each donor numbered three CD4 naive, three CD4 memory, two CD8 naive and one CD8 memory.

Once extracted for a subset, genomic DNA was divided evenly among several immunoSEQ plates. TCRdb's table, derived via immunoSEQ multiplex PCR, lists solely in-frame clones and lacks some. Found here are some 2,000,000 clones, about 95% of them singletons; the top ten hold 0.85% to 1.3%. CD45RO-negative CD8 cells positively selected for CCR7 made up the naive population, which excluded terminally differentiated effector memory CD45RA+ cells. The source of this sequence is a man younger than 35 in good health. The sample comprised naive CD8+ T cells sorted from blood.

The CDR3 nucleotides read TGTGCCAGCAGTCAAGAGACAAACTCCTACGAGCAGTACTTC. Translated: CASSQETNSYEQYF. The J gene is TRBJ2-7, the V gene TRBV6-5, with D uncertain. V gave up 5 bases and J gave up 0 bases, with 11 bases separating them. The V gene's germline CDR1 is MNHEY and CDR2 SVGAGI. This CDR3 contains 14 residues.